One TCR beta chain is described in this entry. Its recognized antigen is unknown. The sample holds no much larger clone one base away, and base qualities are not on file. The cohort consisted of 670 or so healthy bone marrow donors. At the time of sampling, all cohort members were nominally healthy, though unrecorded immune exposures were likely present. The donor was CMV seronegative and belonged to the group of more than 300 seronegative cohort members. A peripheral blood sample was collected from each donor, and TCR beta sequencing was performed on peripheral blood mononuclear cells. Genomic DNA was extracted from the blood cell samples with the Qiagen DNeasy Blood Extraction Kit. The germline V gene (reference sequence) specifies SEHNR as CDR1 and FQNEAQ as CDR2. Trimming at the junction amounts to 5 bases on V and 3 bases on J, and the germline ends lie 13 bases apart. The CDR3 spans 14 residues, from the cysteine through the phenylalanine. The retained sequence is limited to the CDR3, 42 bases, with the frame set at the first base.

This entry belongs to a study of cytomegalovirus exposure and HLA in healthy donors (dated by TCRdb to about 2017). Regarding the complete study: According to an earlier analysis of several hundred of the donors, about 179 million T cells yielded 117 million unique TCR beta sequences and less than 300 Gb of sequence data. The number of typed donors differed by locus: about 620-630 for A, B, C, DRB1 and DQB1; about 520 for DQA1; 606 for DPA1; and roughly 490 for DPB1. In addition to the first cohort of around 670 subjects, a separate validation cohort of under 150 different subjects was used. In a later analysis, previously published TCR beta repertoires from 670 or so donors were re-analyzed and high-resolution HLA genotyping was added so that TCR occurrence patterns could be studied. Rather than using new phenotypic data, the later analysis identified candidate immune exposures from TCR beta sequences and from how often those sequences occurred across donors. Of the roughly 400 genotyped donors, less than 90% were placed in the genetic ancestry cluster associated with self-reported Caucasian donors. Roughly five DR-DQ haplotypes were handled as single units for association and clustering, since linkage in the cohort was strong. Every repertoire in the discovery cohort had been generated on one and the same sequencing platform. An earlier analysis of 587 of the donors applied high-throughput TCR beta sequencing to assess whether each TCR beta V gene segment acted as functional or pseudogenic. The study aimed to test whether cataloging public T cell receptors could reveal signatures of past pathogen exposure. A later genetic analysis took genome-wide SNP genotypes for about three fifths of the 666 donors and used that subset as a discovery cohort. Donor age, sex, ethnicity and CMV serostatus were compiled together with the repertoire data. The T cell repertoires of 666 subjects were profiled by immunosequencing and related to cytomegalovirus serostatus. Class I and class II HLA loci were covered by the typing at four-digit resolution. To predict cytomegalovirus infection status, the study brought together high-throughput TCR immunosequencing, statistical association of individual TCRs with disease status, and machine learning. On average, 235,054 unique TCR beta nucleotide sequences were sequenced per donor among 398 genotyped donors of the cohort, with 15% to 20% of those sequences being non-productive. About 310 gigabases of sequencing data and around 87 million unique TCR sequences were included in an early release covering under 650 HLA-typed donors. On the study overall, not on this receptor specifically: Because HLA typing was missing for some donors at each locus, association tests included only the typed subset. Specific HLA alleles were associated with over 15,000 TCR beta sequences at a false discovery rate of 0.05 in a later analysis. Correlated functional status among segregating V segments might be attributable to linkage disequilibrium, but an unknown experimental factor could not be ruled out. Because counts were too low, roughly 18 rarely observed V segments, including chromosome 9 orphons, were left out of the earlier analysis of 500 to 650 of the donors. According to a later analysis, most CMV-associated TCR beta chains appeared to be HLA-restricted, and the HLA associations seemed to be driven largely by CMV exposure. Immune exposure information for the cohort was limited to CMV serostatus. Strong co-occurrence of HLA alleles, especially DR and DQ, made assigning TCR associations to individual alleles difficult. The authors suggested that the approach could potentially be extended to other disease states and immunological phenotypes. The classifier was reported to diagnose cytomegalovirus status with high specificity and sensitivity in both the original cohort and the validation cohort. Most TCR sequences were observed very rarely across donors, whereas some public TCRs were present in many individuals. An association between a missense DCLRE1C variant and V-gene and J-gene trimming of TCR beta chains was found in a later genetic analysis and replicated in an independent cohort. A few of the identified cytomegalovirus-associated TCR beta chains were confirmed in vitro to be specific for cytomegalovirus antigens. Compared with the approximately 670-donor mean, donors in an Asian-associated ancestry cluster had fewer N-insertions in productive TCRs, according to a later genetic analysis. Compared with equally common non-associated chains, HLA-associated TCR beta chains in a later analysis were more clonally expanded and had lower generation probabilities. The presence/absence analyses assumed that sequencing depth was roughly uniform across donors, and that assumption may not be true. Only TCR beta chains were sequenced in this cohort, and the absence of alpha or paired-chain data limited detectable features. A further reported finding was that TCR beta sequences accurately predicted the HLA-A and HLA-B alleles for most subjects in the first cohort. In the study, around 150 TCR beta chains were listed as associated with cytomegalovirus. In a later analysis, the rate of TCR association differed among HLA loci, with DRB1 alleles having the most associated TCRs and HLA-C alleles having the fewest. In a later analysis, several top co-occurrence clusters were reported to appear linked to parvovirus B19, influenza, CMV and Epstein-Barr virus. Some IMGT-functional V segments, including TRBV6-2 and TRBV6-3, could not be told apart with the 87-base-pair reads, so those segments were excluded. Broadly in line with IMGT annotations, most TCR beta V segments showed up in productive rearrangements about 87% or about 30% of the time in an earlier analysis of several hundred of the donors. A group of highly shared sequence variants was considered likely to be a technical artifact of the sequencing pipeline.

The method behind the library was the immunoSEQ multiplex PCR assay. For the multiplex PCR, a mixture combining 60 forward primers for TCR Vbeta segments and 13 reverse primers for TCR Jbeta segments was used. Amplification of the CDR3 region of rearranged TCR beta genes was performed with a multiplex PCR assay on genomic DNA. The Illumina HiSeq System was used to sequence the amplified TCR beta libraries as 87-base-pair reads. As for the authors' bioinformatics: A later analysis tallied 75 million to 95 million unique TCR beta chains across the approximately 670 repertoires, and about 12 million of those chains were shared by two or more donors. Raw reads were error-corrected and collapsed into unique sequences with a nearest-neighbor algorithm that merged closely related sequences to remove PCR and sequencing errors. V, D and J gene segments were assigned by aligning CDR3 sequences to IMGT reference sequences. Each retained sequence needed at least a six-nucleotide match to both a V gene segment and a J gene segment. Rearrangements were classified as productive when the CDR3 lacked stop codons and remained in frame with V and J, and all other rearrangements were classified as non-productive. CDR3 was defined by IMGT convention, running from the second conserved V-encoded cysteine to the conserved J-encoded phenylalanine. In an earlier analysis of 587 of the donors, sequences lacking an unambiguous match to a single V gene segment were excluded. In an earlier analysis of some 590 of the donors, V segments were called functional above 56.7% productive rearrangements and were called segregating when the between-donor standard deviation exceeded 5%. A statistical classification framework was developed to diagnose cytomegalovirus status using the catalog of TCR beta chain sequences. In a later analysis, V and J genes were assigned by comparing TCR nucleotide sequences against IMGT/GENE-DB human TR gene sequences. Using the TCRdist pipeline, a later analysis assigned CDR3 sequences along with most-parsimonious VDJ recombination scenarios. In a later analysis, each TCR beta chain was defined by its CDR3 amino acid sequence together with its V-gene family, and reads without a unique V-gene family were excluded. To address suspected cross-contamination and a sequencing artifact, a later analysis removed under 600 highly shared, low-generation-probability nucleotide sequences. For each public chain, a later analysis derived a clonal expansion index from normalized ranks of inferred template counts within each repertoire. A later analysis computed generation probabilities with a VDJ recombination model fitted to out-of-frame rearrangements, and checked the results against IGoR. In a later analysis, hypergeometric tests were used to score TCR-TCR, TCR-HLA and TCR-CMV co-occurrence, with a repertoire-size bias correction applied to TCR pairs. A later analysis estimated false discovery rates by permuting HLA or CMV assignments 20 times. In a later analysis, co-occurring TCRs were grouped using DBSCAN, with TCRdist sequence similarity added in when clustering inside HLA-allele-positive subsets. For co-occurrence clustering, repertoires with fewer than 30,000 or more than 120,000 public chains were excluded, along with roughly 5 repertoires with anomalous nucleotide sharing. Here the immuneACCESS table is served through TCRdb, limited to in-frame sequences with V and J called. Missing clones are a known gap in these copies; in checked studies unresolved V genes cover under half, and the rest lacks a known reason. D and trimming were read from the DNA, whereas the V and J calls and clone size are those reported in that table. The sample table records approximately 150,000 clones; approximately 84% of these occur just once. Approximately 2% of the sample lies in the top ten.

The rearrangement combines TRBV7-9 with TRBJ1-1; the D gene cannot be named for sure. Sequenced sample: PBMCs. This receptor was identified in a woman aged 40 to 50 in good health and CMV-seronegative. The CDR3: CASSPQVGDTEAFF. Here is the DNA: TGTGCCAGCAGCCCCCAAGTCGGGGACACTGAAGCTTTCTTT.